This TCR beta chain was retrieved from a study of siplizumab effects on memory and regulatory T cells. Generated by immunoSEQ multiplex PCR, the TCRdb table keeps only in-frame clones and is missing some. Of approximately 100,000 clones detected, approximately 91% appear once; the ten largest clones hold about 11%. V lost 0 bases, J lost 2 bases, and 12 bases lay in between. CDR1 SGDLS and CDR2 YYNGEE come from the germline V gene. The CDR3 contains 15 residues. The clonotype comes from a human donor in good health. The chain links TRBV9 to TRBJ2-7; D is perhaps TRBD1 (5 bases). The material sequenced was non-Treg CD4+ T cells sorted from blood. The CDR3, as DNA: TGTGCCAGCAGCGTAGGTCCAGGGCACCCCTACGAGCAGTACTTC. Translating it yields CASSVGPGHPYEQYF.